This record looks at one TCR beta chain sequence and its context. The sample is drawn from a study of blood T cell repertoires in COVID-19. V gave up 8 bases and J gave up 6 bases, with 10 bases separating them. CDR3 length: 11 amino acids. The germline V gene encodes CDR1 SNHLY and CDR2 FYNNEI. Sequencing was performed with immunoSEQ multiplex PCR; in TCRdb, only in-frame clones are kept and a portion is missing. The sample shows approximately 15,000 clones, roughly nine tenths of them seen only once. V gene TRBV2 combines with J gene TRBJ1-2, with D possibly TRBD1 on 6 matching bases. This clonotype originated in a human donor in a cohort sampled during active COVID-19. Sequencing used peripheral blood. CDR3 loop: CASQQGNGYTF. In nucleotides, the CDR3 is TGTGCCAGCCAACAGGGCAATGGCTACACCTTC.